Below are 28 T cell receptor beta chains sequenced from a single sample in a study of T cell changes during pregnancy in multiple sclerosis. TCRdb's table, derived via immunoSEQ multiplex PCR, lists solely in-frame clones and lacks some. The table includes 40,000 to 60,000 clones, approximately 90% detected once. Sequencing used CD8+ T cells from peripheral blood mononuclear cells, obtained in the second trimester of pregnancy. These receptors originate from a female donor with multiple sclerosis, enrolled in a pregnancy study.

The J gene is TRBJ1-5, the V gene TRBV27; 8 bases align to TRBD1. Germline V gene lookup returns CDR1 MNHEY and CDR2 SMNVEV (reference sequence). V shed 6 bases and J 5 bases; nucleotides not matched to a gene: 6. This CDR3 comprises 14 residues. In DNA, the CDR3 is TGTGCCAGCAGCTCCAGGGGGCCCGATCAGCCCCAGCATTTT. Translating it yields CASSSRGPDQPQHF.

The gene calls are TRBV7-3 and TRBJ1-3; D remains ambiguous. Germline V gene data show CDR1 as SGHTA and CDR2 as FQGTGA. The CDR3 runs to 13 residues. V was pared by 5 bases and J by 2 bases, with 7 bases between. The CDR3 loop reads CASSGLPGNTIYF. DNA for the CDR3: TGTGCCAGCAGCGGGCTACCTGGAAACACCATATATTTT. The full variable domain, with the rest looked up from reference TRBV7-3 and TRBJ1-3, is GAGVSQTPSNKVTEKGKYVELRCDPISGHTALYWYRQSLGQGPEFLIYFQGTGAADDSGLPNDRFFAVRPEGSVSTLKIQRTERGDSAVYLCASSGLPGNTIYFGEGSWLTVV.

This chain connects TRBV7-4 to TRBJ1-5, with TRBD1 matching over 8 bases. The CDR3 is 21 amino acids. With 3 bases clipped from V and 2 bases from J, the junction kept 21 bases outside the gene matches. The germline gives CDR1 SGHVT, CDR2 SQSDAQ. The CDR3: CASSLKVVKDRALGGNQPQHF. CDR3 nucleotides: TGTGCCAGCAGCTTGAAGGTAGTAAAGGACAGGGCGTTAGGTGGCAATCAGCCCCAGCATTTT.

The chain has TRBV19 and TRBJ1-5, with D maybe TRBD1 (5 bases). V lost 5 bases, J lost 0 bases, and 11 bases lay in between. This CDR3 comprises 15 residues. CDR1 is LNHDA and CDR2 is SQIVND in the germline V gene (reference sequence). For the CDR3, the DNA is TGTGCCAGTAGTTTGACAGACGCTAGCAATCAGCCCCAGCATTTT. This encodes CASSLTDASNQPQHF.

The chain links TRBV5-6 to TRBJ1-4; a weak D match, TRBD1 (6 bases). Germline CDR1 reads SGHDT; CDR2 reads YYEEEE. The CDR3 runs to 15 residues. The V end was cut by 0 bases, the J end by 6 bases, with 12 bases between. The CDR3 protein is CASSLVRGLDEKLFF. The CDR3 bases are TGTGCCAGCAGCTTGGTCAGGGGTTTGGATGAAAAACTGTTTTTT.

The CDR3 sequence is CASSVVGTGVNTEAFF. In DNA, the CDR3 is TGTGCCAGCAGCGTAGTCGGGACAGGGGTAAACACTGAAGCTTTCTTT. The chain is built from TRBV9 and TRBJ1-1; 10 positions match TRBD1. The CDR3 is made up of 16 amino acids. Germline V gives CDR1 SGDLS, CDR2 YYNGEE. Losses at the gene ends were 0 bases for V and 2 bases for J; bases not matched to a gene: 4.

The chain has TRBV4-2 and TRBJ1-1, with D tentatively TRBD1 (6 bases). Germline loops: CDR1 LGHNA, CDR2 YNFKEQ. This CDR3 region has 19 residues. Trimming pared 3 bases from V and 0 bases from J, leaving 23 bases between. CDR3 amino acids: CASSHGPMRQALLNTEAFF. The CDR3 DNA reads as TGTGCCAGCAGCCACGGCCCGATGCGACAGGCCCTGCTGAACACTGAAGCTTTCTTT.

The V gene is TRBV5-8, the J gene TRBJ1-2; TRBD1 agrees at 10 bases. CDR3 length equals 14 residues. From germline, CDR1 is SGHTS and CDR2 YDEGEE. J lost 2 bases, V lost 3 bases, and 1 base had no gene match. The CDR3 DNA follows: TGTGCCAGCAGCTGGGGACAGGGGAACTATGGCTACACCTTC. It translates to CASSWGQGNYGYTF.

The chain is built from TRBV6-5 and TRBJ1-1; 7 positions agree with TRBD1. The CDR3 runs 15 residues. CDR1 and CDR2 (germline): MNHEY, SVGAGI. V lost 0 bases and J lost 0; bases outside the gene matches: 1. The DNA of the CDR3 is TGTGCCAGCAGTTACTCGAGGGGGCTGAACACTGAAGCTTTCTTT. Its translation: CASSYSRGLNTEAFF.

DNA for the CDR3: TGCGCCAGCAGCTCGAGCGGGGGCGGTGAGACCCAGTACTTC. Protein sequence: CASSSSGGGETQYF. The genes are TRBV5-1 and TRBJ2-5, with 8 bases aligning to TRBD2. Germline values: CDR1 SGHRS, CDR2 YFSETQ. The CDR3 is 14 residues long. V dropped 3 bases and J dropped 5; count of bases not matched to a gene: 6.

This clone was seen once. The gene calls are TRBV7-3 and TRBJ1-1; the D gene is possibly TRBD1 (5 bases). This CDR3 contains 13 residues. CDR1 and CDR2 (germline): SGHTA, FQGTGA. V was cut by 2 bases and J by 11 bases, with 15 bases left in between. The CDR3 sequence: CASSLYQGAGAFF. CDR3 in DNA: TGTGCCAGCAGCTTATACCAGGGTGCTGGGGCTTTCTTT.

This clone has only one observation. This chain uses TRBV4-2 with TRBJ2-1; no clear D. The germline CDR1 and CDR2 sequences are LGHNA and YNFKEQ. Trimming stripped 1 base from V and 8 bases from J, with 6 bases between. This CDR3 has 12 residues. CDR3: CASSQVGDEQFF. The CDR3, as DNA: TGTGCCAGCAGCCAAGTGGGCGATGAGCAGTTCTTC.

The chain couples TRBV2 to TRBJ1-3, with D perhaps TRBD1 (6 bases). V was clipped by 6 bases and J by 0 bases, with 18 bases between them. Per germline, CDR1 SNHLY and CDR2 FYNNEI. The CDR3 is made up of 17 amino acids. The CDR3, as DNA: TGTGCCAGCAGCCTTAGCCCAGGGGTCCGCTCTGGAAACACCATATATTTT. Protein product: CASSLSPGVRSGNTIYF.

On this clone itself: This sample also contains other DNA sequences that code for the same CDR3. Here the CDR3 reads CASSQDSGSSSYEQYF. The CDR3, as DNA: TGCGCCAGCAGCCAAGATTCAGGCAGTTCCTCCTACGAGCAGTACTTC. The V call is TRBV4-3, the J call TRBJ2-7; D uncertain. V shed 0 bases and J shed 0 bases, with 12 bases lying between them. CDR1 and CDR2 (germline): LGHNA, YSLEER. This CDR3 region has 16 residues.

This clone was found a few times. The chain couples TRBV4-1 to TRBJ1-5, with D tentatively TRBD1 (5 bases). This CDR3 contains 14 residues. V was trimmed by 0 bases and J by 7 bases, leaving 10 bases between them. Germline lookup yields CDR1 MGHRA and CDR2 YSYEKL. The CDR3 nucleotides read TGCGCCAGCAGCCAAGAAGGGGAGGGCCAGCCCCAGCATTTT. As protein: CASSQEGEGQPQHF.

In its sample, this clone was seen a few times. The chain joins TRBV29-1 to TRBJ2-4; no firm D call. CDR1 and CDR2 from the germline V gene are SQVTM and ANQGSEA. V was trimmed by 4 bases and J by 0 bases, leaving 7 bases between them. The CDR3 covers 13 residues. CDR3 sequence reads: CSVVTVAKNIQYF. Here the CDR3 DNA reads TGCAGCGTTGTAACGGTAGCCAAAAACATTCAGTACTTC.

The DNA of the CDR3 is TGTGCCAGCAGCTTCGAGGGATATAGCAATCAGCCCCAGCATTTT. This sequence encodes CASSFEGYSNQPQHF. The chain recombines TRBV5-5 with TRBJ1-5; D gene uncertain. Germline V CDR1 and CDR2: SGHKS, YYEKEE (reference sequence). The CDR3 totals 15 residues. V dropped 2 bases and J dropped 0 bases, with 9 bases sitting between them.

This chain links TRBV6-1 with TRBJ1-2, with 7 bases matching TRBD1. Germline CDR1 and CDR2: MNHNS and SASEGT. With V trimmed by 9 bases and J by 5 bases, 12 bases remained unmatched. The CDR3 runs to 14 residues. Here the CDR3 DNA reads TGTGCCAGTGGAGTACAGGGGAGCTTTTATGGCTACACCTTC. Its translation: CASGVQGSFYGYTF.

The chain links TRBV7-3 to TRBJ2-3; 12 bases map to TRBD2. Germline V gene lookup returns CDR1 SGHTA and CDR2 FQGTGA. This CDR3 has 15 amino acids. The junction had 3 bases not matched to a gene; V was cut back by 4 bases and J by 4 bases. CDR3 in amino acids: CASSSSGGASDTQYF. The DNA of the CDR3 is TGTGCCAGCAGCTCTAGCGGGGGGGCTTCAGATACGCAGTATTTT.

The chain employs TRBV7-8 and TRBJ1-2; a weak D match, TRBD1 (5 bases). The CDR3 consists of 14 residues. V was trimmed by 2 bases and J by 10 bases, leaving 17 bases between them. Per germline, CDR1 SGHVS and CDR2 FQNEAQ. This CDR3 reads CASSLPPRMTDYTF. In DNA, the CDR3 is TGTGCCAGCAGCTTACCCCCACGCATGACAGACTACACCTTC.

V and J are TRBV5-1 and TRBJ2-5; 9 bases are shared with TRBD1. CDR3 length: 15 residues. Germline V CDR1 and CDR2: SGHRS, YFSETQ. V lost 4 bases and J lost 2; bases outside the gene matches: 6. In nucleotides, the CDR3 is TGCGCCAGCAGCGTATGGACAGGGGCACAAGAGACCCAGTACTTC. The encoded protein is CASSVWTGAQETQYF. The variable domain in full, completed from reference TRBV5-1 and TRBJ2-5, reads KAGVTQTPRYLIKTRGQQVTLSCSPISGHRSVSWYQQTPGQGLQFLFEYFSETQRNKGNFPGRFSGRQFSNSRSEMNVSTLELGDSALYLCASSVWTGAQETQYFGPGTRLLVL.

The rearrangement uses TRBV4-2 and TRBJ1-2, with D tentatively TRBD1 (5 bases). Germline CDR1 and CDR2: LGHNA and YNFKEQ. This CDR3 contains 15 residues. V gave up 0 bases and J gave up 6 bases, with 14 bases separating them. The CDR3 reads CASSQDPGLGDGYTF. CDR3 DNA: TGTGCCAGCAGCCAAGACCCGGGTTTAGGGGATGGCTACACCTTC.

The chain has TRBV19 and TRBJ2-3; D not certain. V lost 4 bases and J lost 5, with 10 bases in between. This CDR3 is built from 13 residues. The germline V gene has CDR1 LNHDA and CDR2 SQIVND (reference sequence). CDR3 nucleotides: TGTGCCAGTAGTACATGGTTCGGAGATACGCAGTATTTT. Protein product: CASSTWFGDTQYF.

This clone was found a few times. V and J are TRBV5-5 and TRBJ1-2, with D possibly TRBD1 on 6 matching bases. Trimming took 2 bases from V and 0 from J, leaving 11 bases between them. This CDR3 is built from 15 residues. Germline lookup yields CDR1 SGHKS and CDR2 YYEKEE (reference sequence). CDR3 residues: CASSLQGGTNYGYTF. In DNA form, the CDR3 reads TGTGCCAGCAGCTTACAGGGCGGAACTAACTATGGCTACACCTTC.

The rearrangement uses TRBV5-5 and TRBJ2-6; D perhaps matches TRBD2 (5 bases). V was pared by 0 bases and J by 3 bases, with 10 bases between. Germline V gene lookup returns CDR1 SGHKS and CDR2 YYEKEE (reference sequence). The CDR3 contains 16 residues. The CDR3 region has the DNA TGTGCCAGCAGCTTGGCCTTAGGAGGTGGGGCCAACGTCCTGACTTTC. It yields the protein CASSLALGGGANVLTF.

CDR3 sequence: CASSFTGGFIGDTQYF. CDR3 in DNA: TGCGCCAGCAGCTTCACAGGGGGTTTCATCGGAGATACGCAGTATTTT. The chain combines TRBV5-1 with TRBJ2-3, with TRBD1 identical over 8 bases. Germline values: CDR1 SGHRS, CDR2 YFSETQ. Losses at the gene ends were 2 bases for V and 5 bases for J; bases not matched to a gene: 10. The CDR3 is 16 residues long.

CDR3: CASSFLGGGYEQYF. CDR3 coding DNA: TGTGCCAGCAGTTTTTTAGGGGGCGGATACGAGCAGTACTTC. The V and J genes are TRBV27 and TRBJ2-7; 7 nucleotides line up with TRBD1. CDR3 length: 14 amino acids. V lost 3 bases to trimming and J lost 4 bases; unmatched junction nucleotides: 6. CDR1 is MNHEY, CDR2 SMNVEV, per germline (reference sequence).

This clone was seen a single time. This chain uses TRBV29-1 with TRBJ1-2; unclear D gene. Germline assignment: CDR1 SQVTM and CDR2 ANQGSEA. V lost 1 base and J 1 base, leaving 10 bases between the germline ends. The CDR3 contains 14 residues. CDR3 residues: CSVEVSRNNYGYTF. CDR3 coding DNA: TGCAGCGTTGAAGTGTCCAGGAATAACTATGGCTACACCTTC.